This T cell receptor beta chain was recorded in a study of shared clonotypes between healthy human individuals. Turning to the study itself: Per donor, three plates held CD4 naive cells, three held CD4 memory, two held CD8 naive and one held CD8 memory.

With respect to this clone: What it binds is unknown.

This CDR3 is built from 12 residues. V lost 1 base and J lost 14, with 16 bases in between. Germline V gene sequence: CDR1 GTSNPN, CDR2 SVGIG (reference sequence). Libraries were prepared by immunoSEQ multiplex PCR; TCRdb keeps only in-frame clonotypes and omits some of them. The sample lists some 320,000 clones, about nine tenths occurring once. Overall study results and limits: Even with large depth, rarefaction showed that sorted-subset sequencing was incomplete. Owing to a small donor count, the genetic and exposure-history diversity represented was limited.

Sequenced: memory CD8+ T cells sorted from blood. The sample's subset: CD45RO+ cells pooled with CCR7-negative TemRA cells. This sequence originates from a man younger than 35 in good health. The chain recombines TRBV30 with TRBJ2-3, with D uncertain. DNA of the CDR3: TGTGCCTGGAGTGCGGATGCGGCCGATCGGTATTTT. It codes for CAWSADAADRYF.